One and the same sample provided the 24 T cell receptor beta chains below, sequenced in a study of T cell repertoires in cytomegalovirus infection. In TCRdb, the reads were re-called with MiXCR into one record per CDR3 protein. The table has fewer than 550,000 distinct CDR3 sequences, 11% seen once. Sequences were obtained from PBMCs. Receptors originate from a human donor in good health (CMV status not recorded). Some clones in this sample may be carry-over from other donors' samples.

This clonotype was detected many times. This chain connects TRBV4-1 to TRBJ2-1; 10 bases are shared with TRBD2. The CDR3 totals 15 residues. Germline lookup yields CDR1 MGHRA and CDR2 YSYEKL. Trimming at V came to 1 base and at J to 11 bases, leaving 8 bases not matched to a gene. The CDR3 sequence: CASSQVRLAGGKQFF. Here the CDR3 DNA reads TGCGCCAGCAGCCAAGTGCGACTAGCGGGTGGGAAGCAGTTCTTC.

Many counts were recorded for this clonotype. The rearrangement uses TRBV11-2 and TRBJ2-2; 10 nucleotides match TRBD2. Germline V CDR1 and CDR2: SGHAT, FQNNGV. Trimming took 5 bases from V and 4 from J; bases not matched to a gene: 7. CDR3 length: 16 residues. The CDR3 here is CASSASGRGGTGELFF. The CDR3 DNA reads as TGTGCCAGCAGCGCTAGCGGGAGAGGCGGCACCGGGGAGCTGTTTTTT. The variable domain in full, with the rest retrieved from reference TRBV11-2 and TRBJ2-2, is EAGVAQSPRYKIIEKRQSVAFWCNPISGHATLYWYQQILGQGPKLLIQFQNNGVVDDSQLPKDRFSAERLKGVDSTLKIQPAKLEDSAVYLCASSASGRGGTGELFFGEGSRLTVL.

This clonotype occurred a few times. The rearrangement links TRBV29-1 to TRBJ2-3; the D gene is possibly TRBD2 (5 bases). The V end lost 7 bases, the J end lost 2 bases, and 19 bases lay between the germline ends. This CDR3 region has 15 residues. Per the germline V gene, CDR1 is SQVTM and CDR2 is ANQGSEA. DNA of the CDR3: TGCAGCGCCCTACCGGGGTCTAGCCTCACAGATACGCAGTATTTT. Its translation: CSALPGSSLTDTQYF.

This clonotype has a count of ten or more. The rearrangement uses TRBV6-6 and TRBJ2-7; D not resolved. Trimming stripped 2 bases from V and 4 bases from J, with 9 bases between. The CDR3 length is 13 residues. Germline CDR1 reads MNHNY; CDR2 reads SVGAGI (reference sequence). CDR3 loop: CASSYAPAYEQYF. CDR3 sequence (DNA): TGTGCCAGCAGTTACGCCCCCGCATACGAGCAGTACTTC.

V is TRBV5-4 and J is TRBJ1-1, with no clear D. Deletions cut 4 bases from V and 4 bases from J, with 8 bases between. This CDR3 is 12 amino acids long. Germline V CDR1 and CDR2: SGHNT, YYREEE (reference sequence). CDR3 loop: CASSRVSTEAFF. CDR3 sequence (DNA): TGTGCCAGCAGCCGGGTGTCCACTGAAGCTTTCTTT.

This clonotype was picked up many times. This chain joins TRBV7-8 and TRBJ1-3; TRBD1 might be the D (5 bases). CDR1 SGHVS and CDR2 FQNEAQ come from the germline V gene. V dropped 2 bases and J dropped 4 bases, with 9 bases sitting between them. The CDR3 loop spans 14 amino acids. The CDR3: CASSLPGHGNTIYF. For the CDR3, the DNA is TGTGCCAGCAGCTTACCGGGGCACGGAAACACCATATATTTT.

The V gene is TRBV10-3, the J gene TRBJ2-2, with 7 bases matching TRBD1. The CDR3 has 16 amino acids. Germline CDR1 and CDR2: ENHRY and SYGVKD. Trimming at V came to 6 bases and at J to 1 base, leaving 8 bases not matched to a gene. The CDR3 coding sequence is TGTGCCATCAGCCAACGGACAGGACAGAACACCGGGGAGCTGTTTTTT. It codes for CAISQRTGQNTGELFF.

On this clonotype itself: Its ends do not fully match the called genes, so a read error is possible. The CDR3: CASGFSGGEDTQYF. CDR3 sequence (DNA): TGTGCCAGCGGCTTTAGCGGGGGGGAGGATACGCAGTATTTT. The gene calls are TRBV7-8 and TRBJ2-3; 11 nucleotides agree with TRBD2. The length of the CDR3 is 14 residues. Looked up from germline, CDR1 is SGHVS and CDR2 is FQNEAQ.

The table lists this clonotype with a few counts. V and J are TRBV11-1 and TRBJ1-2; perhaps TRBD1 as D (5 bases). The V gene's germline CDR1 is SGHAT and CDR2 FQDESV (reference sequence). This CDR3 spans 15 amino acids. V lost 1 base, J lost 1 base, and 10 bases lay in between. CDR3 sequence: CASSLEQEFNYGYTF. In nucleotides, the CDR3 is TGTGCCAGCAGCTTAGAACAGGAGTTTAACTATGGCTACACCTTC.

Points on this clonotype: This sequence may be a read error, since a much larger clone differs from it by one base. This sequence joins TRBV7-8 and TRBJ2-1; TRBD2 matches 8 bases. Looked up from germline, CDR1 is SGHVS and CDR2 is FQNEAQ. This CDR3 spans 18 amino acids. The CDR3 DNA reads TGTGCCAGCAGCATAGCCCCCGCGGGAGGAACTCTATACAATGAGCAGTTCTTC. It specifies CASSIAPAGGTLYNEQFF.

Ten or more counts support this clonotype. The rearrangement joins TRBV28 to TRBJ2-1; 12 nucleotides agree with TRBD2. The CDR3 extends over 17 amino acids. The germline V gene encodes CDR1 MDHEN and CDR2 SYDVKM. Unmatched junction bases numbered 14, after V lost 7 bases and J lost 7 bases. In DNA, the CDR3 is TGTGCCAGCAACTTGGGACCTACTAGCGGGAGGTGGAATGAGCAGTTCTTC. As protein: CASNLGPTSGRWNEQFF.

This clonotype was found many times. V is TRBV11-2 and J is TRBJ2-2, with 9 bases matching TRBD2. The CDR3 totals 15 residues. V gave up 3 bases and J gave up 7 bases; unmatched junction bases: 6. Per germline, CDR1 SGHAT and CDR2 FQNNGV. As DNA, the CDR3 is TGTGCCAGCAGCTTTAGCGGGGGCCCTGGCGGGGAGCTGTTTTTT. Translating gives CASSFSGGPGGELFF.

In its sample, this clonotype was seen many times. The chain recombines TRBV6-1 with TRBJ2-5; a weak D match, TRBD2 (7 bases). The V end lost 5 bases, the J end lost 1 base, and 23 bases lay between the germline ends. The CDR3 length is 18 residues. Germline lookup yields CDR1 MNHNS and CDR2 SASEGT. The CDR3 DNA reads TGTGCCAGCAGTTACCTGGGGGGGGGGCTCATATCCCAAGAGACCCAGTACTTC. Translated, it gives CASSYLGGGLISQETQYF.

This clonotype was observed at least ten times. The CDR3 DNA is TGTGCCAGCAGCGACTCAGTCGGGGCTCAGCCCCAGCATTTT. Protein sequence: CASSDSVGAQPQHF. The chain employs TRBV7-9 and TRBJ1-5, with a possible D match to TRBD1 (5 bases). From germline, CDR1 is SEHNR and CDR2 FQNEAQ (reference sequence). Trimming stripped 5 bases from V and 6 bases from J, with 14 bases between. The CDR3 totals 14 residues.

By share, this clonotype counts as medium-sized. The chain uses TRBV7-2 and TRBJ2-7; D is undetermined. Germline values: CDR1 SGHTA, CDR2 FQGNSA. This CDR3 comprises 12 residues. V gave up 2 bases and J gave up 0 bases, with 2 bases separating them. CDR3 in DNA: TGTGCCAGCAGCTTATCCTCCTACGAGCAGTACTTC. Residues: CASSLSSYEQYF.

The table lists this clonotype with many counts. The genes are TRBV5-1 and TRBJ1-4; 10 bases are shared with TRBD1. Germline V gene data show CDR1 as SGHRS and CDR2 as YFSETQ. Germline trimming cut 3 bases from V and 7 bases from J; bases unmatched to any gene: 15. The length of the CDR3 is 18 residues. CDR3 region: CASSSTGTGAWGSEKLFF. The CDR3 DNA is TGCGCCAGCAGCTCGACCGGGACAGGGGCTTGGGGGAGTGAAAAACTGTTTTTT.

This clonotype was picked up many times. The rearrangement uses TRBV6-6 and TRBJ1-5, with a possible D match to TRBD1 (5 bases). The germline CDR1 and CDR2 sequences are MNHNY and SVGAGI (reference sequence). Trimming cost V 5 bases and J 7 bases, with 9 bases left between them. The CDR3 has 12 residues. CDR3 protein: CASSEGPQPQHF. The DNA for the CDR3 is TGTGCCAGCAGTGAGGGGCCCCAGCCCCAGCATTTT.

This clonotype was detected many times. Written as DNA, the CDR3 is TGTGCCAGTAGCTACAGGGGGGTGACCGGGGAGCTGTTTTTT. Protein: CASSYRGVTGELFF. The chain uses TRBV19 and TRBJ2-2; 8 bases line up with TRBD1. Looked up from germline, CDR1 is LNHDA and CDR2 is SQIVND (reference sequence). CDR3 size: 14 residues. V shed 6 bases, J shed 5 bases, and the junction held 5 bases outside the gene matches.

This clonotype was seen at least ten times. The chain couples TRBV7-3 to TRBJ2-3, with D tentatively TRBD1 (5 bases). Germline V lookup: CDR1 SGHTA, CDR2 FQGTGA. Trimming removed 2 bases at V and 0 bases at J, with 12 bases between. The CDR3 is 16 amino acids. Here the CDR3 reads CASSLLADSSTDTQYF. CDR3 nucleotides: TGTGCCAGCAGCTTACTCGCTGACAGTAGCACAGATACGCAGTATTTT. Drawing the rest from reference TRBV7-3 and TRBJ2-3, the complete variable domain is GAGVSQTPSNKVTEKGKYVELRCDPISGHTALYWYRQSLGQGPEFLIYFQGTGAADDSGLPNDRFFAVRPEGSVSTLKIQRTERGDSAVYLCASSLLADSSTDTQYFGPGTRLTVL.

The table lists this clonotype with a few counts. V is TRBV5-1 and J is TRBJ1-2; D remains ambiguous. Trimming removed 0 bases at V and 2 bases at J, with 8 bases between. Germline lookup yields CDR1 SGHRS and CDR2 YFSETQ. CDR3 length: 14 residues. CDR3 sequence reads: CASSLADGNYGYTF. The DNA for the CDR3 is TGCGCCAGCAGCTTGGCCGACGGGAACTATGGCTACACCTTC.

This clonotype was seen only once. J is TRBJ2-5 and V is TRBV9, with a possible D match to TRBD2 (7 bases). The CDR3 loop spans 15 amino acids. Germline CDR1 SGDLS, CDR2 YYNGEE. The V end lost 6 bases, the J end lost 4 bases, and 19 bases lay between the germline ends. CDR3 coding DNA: TGTGCCAGCACCCTATCTGGGGGGGGCCCAGAGACCCAGTACTTC. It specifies CASTLSGGGPETQYF.

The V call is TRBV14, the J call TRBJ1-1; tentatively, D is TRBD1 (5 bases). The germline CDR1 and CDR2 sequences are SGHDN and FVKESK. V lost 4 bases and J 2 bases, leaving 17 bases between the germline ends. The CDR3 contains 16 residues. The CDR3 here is CASSPSRPGGNTEAFF. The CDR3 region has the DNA TGTGCCAGCAGCCCGAGCCGACCGGGGGGTAACACTGAAGCTTTCTTT.

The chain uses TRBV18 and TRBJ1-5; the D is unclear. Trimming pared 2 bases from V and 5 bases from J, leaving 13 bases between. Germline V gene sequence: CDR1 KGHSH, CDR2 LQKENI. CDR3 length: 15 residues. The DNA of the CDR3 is TGTGCCAGCTCACCAGGAGTCCTAGGTCATCAGCCCCAGCATTTT. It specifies CASSPGVLGHQPQHF.

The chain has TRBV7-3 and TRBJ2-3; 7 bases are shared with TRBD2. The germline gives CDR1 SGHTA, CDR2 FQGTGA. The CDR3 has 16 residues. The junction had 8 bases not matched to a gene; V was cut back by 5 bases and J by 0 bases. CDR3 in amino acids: CASSRVGGTSTDTQYF. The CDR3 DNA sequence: TGTGCCAGCAGCCGCGTGGGGGGGACGAGCACAGATACGCAGTATTTT. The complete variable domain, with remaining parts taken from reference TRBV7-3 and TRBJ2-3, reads GAGVSQTPSNKVTEKGKYVELRCDPISGHTALYWYRQSLGQGPEFLIYFQGTGAADDSGLPNDRFFAVRPEGSVSTLKIQRTERGDSAVYLCASSRVGGTSTDTQYFGPGTRLTVL.